The rows below give T cell receptor beta chains drawn from one sample of a study of cytomegalovirus exposure and HLA in healthy donors. Clones were read by immunoSEQ multiplex PCR, and TCRdb kept only the in-frame ones, dropping some. The table shows some 140,000 clones, with over 65% occurring only once. Sequencing was done on a sample of PBMCs. The receptor set was obtained from a woman in her thirties or forties in good health and CMV-seronegative. The CDR3 runs from the conserved cysteine through the conserved F or W. D genes are given only for firm matches. Clone size is given for some rows only: seen once, a few or many times, or a class if the clone is expanded.

J gene: TRBJ1-2
V gene: TRBV27
clone size: NA
D gene: TRBD1
CDR3 DNA: TGTGCCAGCAGTTTATCAGACAGGGGGCATGGTGGCTACACCTTC
CDR3 protein: CASSLSDRGHGGYTF

J gene: TRBJ2-2
V gene: TRBV29-1
clone size: NA
D gene: NA
CDR3 DNA: TGCAGCGTTGCGGGACACCGGAACACCGGGGAGCTGTTTTTT
CDR3 protein: CSVAGHRNTGELFF

J gene: TRBJ2-1
V gene: TRBV30
clone size: NA
D gene: TRBD2
CDR3 DNA: TGTGCCTGGACCCTAGCGGGACTTTACAATGAGCAGTTCTTC
CDR3 protein: CAWTLAGLYNEQFF

J gene: TRBJ2-3
V gene: TRBV5-4
clone size: NA
D gene: NA
CDR3 DNA: TGTGCCAGCAGTCAACAGGGAGGGACAGATACGCAGTATTTT
CDR3 protein: CASSQQGGTDTQYF

J gene: TRBJ2-4
V gene: TRBV7-2
clone size: NA
D gene: TRBD1
CDR3 DNA: TGTGCCAGCAGCCAAACCGGGACAGGGGCACAAAACATTCAGTACTTC
CDR3 protein: CASSQTGTGAQNIQYF

J gene: TRBJ1-2
V gene: TRBV5-6
clone size: NA
D gene: TRBD1
CDR3 DNA: TGTGCCAGCAGCCCGGACAGGGCCTATGGCTACACCTTC
CDR3 protein: CASSPDRAYGYTF

J gene: TRBJ2-7
V gene: TRBV2
clone size: once
D gene: TRBD2
CDR3 DNA: TGTGCCAGCATAACGAGTAGCGGGAAGCCGCGGCAGTACTTC
CDR3 protein: CASITSSGKPRQYF

J gene: TRBJ2-4
V gene: TRBV5-1
clone size: NA
D gene: TRBD2
CDR3 DNA: TGCGCCAGCAGCTTGAGACCTAGCGGGGGCCTTAGCGCCAAAAACATTCAGTACTTC
CDR3 protein: CASSLRPSGGLSAKNIQYF

J gene: TRBJ1-2
V gene: TRBV5-4
clone size: NA
D gene: TRBD1
CDR3 DNA: TGTGCCAGCAGCCAACCCGGGACAGGGGGCTTTGGCTACACCTTC
CDR3 protein: CASSQPGTGGFGYTF

J gene: TRBJ1-1
V gene: TRBV18
clone size: NA
D gene: NA
CDR3 DNA: TGTGCCAGCTCACAAACCGCGGACACTGAAGCTTTCTTT
CDR3 protein: CASSQTADTEAFF

J gene: TRBJ1-2
V gene: TRBV2
clone size: NA
D gene: NA
CDR3 DNA: TGTGCCAGCAGTGGTGGAGGTGGCTACACCTTC
CDR3 protein: CASSGGGGYTF

J gene: TRBJ1-5
V gene: TRBV5-8
clone size: NA
D gene: NA
CDR3 DNA: TGTGCCAGCCGGGATGCGGGGGCTTATGACTCGCCCCAGCATTTT
CDR3 protein: CASRDAGAYDSPQHF

J gene: TRBJ1-1
V gene: TRBV28
clone size: few
D gene: NA
CDR3 DNA: TGTGCCAGCAGTGCACACGATAACACTGAAGCTTTCTTT
CDR3 protein: CASSAHDNTEAFF

J gene: TRBJ2-7
V gene: TRBV27
clone size: NA
D gene: NA
CDR3 DNA: TGTGCCAGCAGTTTATCTTTGGGGTACCCGGGGGAGCAGTACTTC
CDR3 protein: CASSLSLGYPGEQYF

J gene: TRBJ1-2
V gene: TRBV29-1
clone size: NA
D gene: NA
CDR3 DNA: TGCAGCGATGGACACGTTACTTACGGAGCTAACTATGGCTACACCTTC
CDR3 protein: CSDGHVTYGANYGYTF

J gene: TRBJ1-1
V gene: TRBV10-3
clone size: few
D gene: TRBD1
CDR3 DNA: TGTGCCATCAGTGAGTTGTCGGACAGGGGGGACAACACTGAAGCTTTCTTT
CDR3 protein: CAISELSDRGDNTEAFF

J gene: TRBJ2-3
V gene: TRBV2
clone size: NA
D gene: TRBD2
CDR3 DNA: TGTGCCAGCAGGCCGCTTACTAGCGGGTTTGGGGATACGCAGTATTTT
CDR3 protein: CASRPLTSGFGDTQYF

J gene: TRBJ1-1
V gene: TRBV5-1
clone size: NA
D gene: NA
CDR3 DNA: TGCGCCAGCATCTTGGGGACGGGAAAAACTGAAGCTTTCTTT
CDR3 protein: CASILGTGKTEAFF

J gene: TRBJ1-5
V gene: TRBV6-6
clone size: NA
D gene: TRBD1
CDR3 DNA: TGTGCCAGCGTTTCGACAGGGGGAAGGTATCAGCCCCAGCATTTT
CDR3 protein: CASVSTGGRYQPQHF

J gene: TRBJ2-2
V gene: TRBV6-1
clone size: NA
D gene: NA
CDR3 DNA: TGTGCCAGCAGTGAATATTCGGGAATTGGGGTGAACACCGGGGAGCTGTTTTTT
CDR3 protein: CASSEYSGIGVNTGELFF

J gene: TRBJ2-5
V gene: TRBV9
clone size: NA
D gene: NA
CDR3 DNA: TGTGCCAGCAGCGTAGGGAGCACAAGGGAGACCCAGTACTTC
CDR3 protein: CASSVGSTRETQYF

J gene: TRBJ1-4
V gene: TRBV5-6
clone size: NA
D gene: NA
CDR3 DNA: TGTGCCAGCAGCTCAGATCGGGGGGGAGGTGAAAAACTGTTTTTT
CDR3 protein: CASSSDRGGGEKLFF

J gene: TRBJ1-1
V gene: TRBV5-1
clone size: NA
D gene: NA
CDR3 DNA: TGCGCCAGCAGCTCGGGGATTGCCGGGCTTGAAGCTTTCTTT
CDR3 protein: CASSSGIAGLEAFF

J gene: TRBJ2-3
V gene: TRBV13
clone size: NA
D gene: TRBD2
CDR3 DNA: TGTGCCAGCAGCGAGCCCGTGGGACTAGCGGGCACAGATACGCAGTATTTT
CDR3 protein: CASSEPVGLAGTDTQYF

J gene: TRBJ1-3
V gene: TRBV29-1
clone size: NA
D gene: NA
CDR3 DNA: TGCAGCGCTATTACTGGAAACACCATATATTTT
CDR3 protein: CSAITGNTIYF

J gene: TRBJ1-1
V gene: TRBV5-1
clone size: NA
D gene: NA
CDR3 DNA: TGCGCCAGCAGCTTAGTTTCGGGGGACACTGAAGCTTTCTTT
CDR3 protein: CASSLVSGDTEAFF

J gene: TRBJ1-5
V gene: TRBV30
clone size: NA
D gene: NA
CDR3 DNA: TGTGCCTGGAGCCCCGACAGTTCGCGTCAGCCCCAGCATTTT
CDR3 protein: CAWSPDSSRQPQHF

J gene: TRBJ1-1
V gene: TRBV7-8
clone size: NA
D gene: NA
CDR3 DNA: TGTGCCAGCAGCTTAGCGGGGGGTCGGGAAGCTTTCTTT
CDR3 protein: CASSLAGGREAFF

J gene: TRBJ1-1
V gene: TRBV2
clone size: NA
D gene: NA
CDR3 DNA: TGTGCCAGCAGTGTAAACTGGGCCTCGACTGAAGCTTTCTTT
CDR3 protein: CASSVNWASTEAFF

J gene: TRBJ2-3
V gene: TRBV13
clone size: NA
D gene: NA
CDR3 DNA: TGTGCCAGCAGCTTAGGTTTGAGGGATACGCAGTATTTT
CDR3 protein: CASSLGLRDTQYF

J gene: TRBJ2-2
V gene: TRBV29-1
clone size: NA
D gene: NA
CDR3 DNA: TGCAGCGTTGATCCTAGGAACACCGGGGAGCTGTTTTTT
CDR3 protein: CSVDPRNTGELFF

J gene: TRBJ2-2
V gene: TRBV13
clone size: NA
D gene: NA
CDR3 DNA: TGTGCCAGCAGCTTGGCCGGAGGGTCCACCGGGGAGCTGTTTTTT
CDR3 protein: CASSLAGGSTGELFF